Listed below are T cell receptor beta chains from one sample, sequenced in a study of identifying expanded T cells in peripheral blood. TCRdb's copy holds only in-frame clones and misses some; the assay was immunoSEQ multiplex PCR. The sample consists of some 95,000 clones, around 88% of them appearing once. Source material: blood. The receptors stem from a person aged 18 to 75 in good health. CDR3s include the opening cysteine and the closing phenylalanine or tryptophan. The D gene is left open where the match is weak. The listing skips clone size in some rows; elsewhere it reads once, few, many or a size class.

J gene	clone size	D gene	V gene	CDR3 protein	CDR3 DNA
TRBJ2-1	once	.	TRBV2	CASSPDTSYNEQFF	TGTGCCAGCAGTCCCGACACCTCCTACAATGAGCAGTTCTTC
TRBJ2-3	.	.	TRBV7-2	CASSRQTASTDTQYF	TGTGCCAGCAGCCGCCAGACAGCTAGCACAGATACGCAGTATTTT
TRBJ1-1	.	.	TRBV29-1	CSVEGQMNTEAFF	TGCAGCGTTGAAGGACAGATGAACACTGAAGCTTTCTTT
TRBJ1-2	.	TRBD1	TRBV30	CAWASQGALNTF	TGTGCCTGGGCTTCACAGGGGGCGCTAAACACCTTC
TRBJ1-6	.	.	TRBV18	CASSPRPVRDNSPLHF	TGTGCCAGCTCCCCCAGGCCGGTACGGGATAATTCACCCCTCCACTTT
TRBJ1-3	.	.	TRBV5-1	CASSALPGTGNTIYF	TGCGCCAGCAGCGCACTCCCAGGGACTGGAAACACCATATATTTT
TRBJ2-1	.	.	TRBV2	CASSQGSDNEQFF	TGTGCCAGCAGTCAGGGGAGCGACAATGAGCAGTTCTTC
TRBJ2-1	.	TRBD2	TRBV4-1	CASSQQLAGGLDEQFF	TGCGCCAGCAGCCAGCAACTAGCGGGGGGCCTGGATGAGCAGTTCTTC
TRBJ1-2	few	.	TRBV7-9	CASSSPEGVNYGYTF	TGTGCCAGCAGCTCCCCCGAGGGGGTTAACTATGGCTACACCTTC
TRBJ2-2	.	TRBD1	TRBV6-6	CASSSTGGSGELFF	TGTGCCAGCAGTAGTACAGGGGGTTCCGGGGAGCTGTTTTTT
TRBJ1-4	.	.	TRBV7-2	CASSLQTGTYEKLFF	TGTGCCAGCAGCTTACAAACGGGAACCTATGAAAAACTGTTTTTT
TRBJ2-6	.	TRBD1	TRBV18	CASSPTGSGANVLTF	TGTGCCAGCTCACCGACAGGGTCTGGGGCCAACGTCCTGACTTTC
TRBJ1-2	.	.	TRBV10-3	CAISDGSYGYTF	TGTGCCATCAGTGACGGGAGCTATGGCTACACCTTC
TRBJ2-2	once	.	TRBV7-3	CASKTGSTTGELFF	TGTGCCAGCAAAACAGGGTCGACCACCGGGGAGCTGTTTTTT
TRBJ2-3	once	.	TRBV28	CASSLGTSTDTQYF	TGTGCCAGCAGTTTAGGGACAAGCACAGATACGCAGTATTTT
TRBJ1-5	.	.	TRBV5-6	CASSLGENQPQHF	TGTGCCAGCAGCTTGGGAGAAAATCAGCCCCAGCATTTT
TRBJ1-4	few	.	TRBV9	CASSVGDTTNEKLFF	TGTGCCAGCAGCGTAGGGGATACAACTAATGAAAAACTGTTTTTT
TRBJ1-3	.	TRBD1	TRBV18	CASSPDRVGNTIYF	TGTGCCAGCTCCCCAGACAGGGTTGGAAACACCATATATTTT
TRBJ2-5	.	.	TRBV7-9	CASSSPPFGGQETQYF	TGTGCCAGCAGCTCTCCCCCCTTTGGGGGCCAAGAGACCCAGTACTTC
TRBJ2-3	once	.	TRBV6-5	CASSPTPDTQYF	TGTGCCAGCAGTCCGACACCAGATACGCAGTATTTT
TRBJ2-2	.	.	TRBV2	CASNSGLWAGELFF	TGTGCCAGCAATTCGGGACTTTGGGCCGGGGAGCTGTTTTTT
TRBJ2-3	.	TRBD2	TRBV27	CASSFVGGSDTQYF	TGTGCCAGCAGTTTTGTCGGGGGGTCAGATACGCAGTATTTT
TRBJ1-1	.	.	TRBV6-1	CASATGRGTEAFF	TGTGCCAGCGCTACAGGGCGGGGGACTGAAGCTTTCTTT
TRBJ1-1	.	.	TRBV6-5	CASSPIQNTEAFF	TGTGCCAGCAGCCCCATTCAAAACACTGAAGCTTTCTTT
TRBJ2-1	.	TRBD2	TRBV4-1	CASSPQTHLGGSYNEQFF	TGCGCCAGCAGCCCCCAGACCCATTTGGGAGGGTCCTACAATGAGCAGTTCTTC
TRBJ2-7	.	.	TRBV15	CATSRDKPYEQYF	TGTGCCACCAGCAGGGACAAACCCTACGAGCAGTACTTC
TRBJ1-1	.	.	TRBV4-3	CASSPGGNTEAFF	TGCGCCAGCAGCCCGGGGGGGAACACTGAAGCTTTCTTT
TRBJ1-4	.	.	TRBV6-1	CASSADRYPNEKLFF	TGTGCCAGCAGTGCCGACAGGTACCCCAATGAAAAACTGTTTTTT
TRBJ1-3	.	.	TRBV18	CASSPLEQGGGNTIYF	TGTGCCAGCTCACCACTCGAGCAGGGAGGTGGAAACACCATATATTTT
TRBJ2-1	.	.	TRBV29-1	CSVREQGSGEQFF	TGCAGCGTGAGGGAACAGGGTTCCGGTGAGCAGTTCTTC
TRBJ1-4	.	.	TRBV5-1	CASSLGPNEKLFF	TGCGCCAGCAGCTTAGGGCCGAATGAAAAACTGTTTTTT
TRBJ1-2	.	.	TRBV27	CASSFDGRDGYTF	TGTGCCAGCAGTTTTGATGGCAGGGATGGCTACACCTTC
TRBJ2-5	.	.	TRBV11-2	CASSLVRQGTQYF	TGTGCCAGCAGCTTAGTAAGACAAGGGACCCAGTACTTC
TRBJ2-2	.	TRBD1	TRBV7-3	CASSPRTGTGELFF	TGTGCCAGCAGCCCCCGGACAGGGACCGGGGAGCTGTTTTTT
TRBJ2-7	.	.	TRBV7-9	CASSFVSYEQYF	TGTGCCAGCAGCTTCGTCAGCTACGAGCAGTACTTC
TRBJ1-1	.	.	TRBV6-1	CASITQGYTEAFF	TGTGCCAGCATCACACAGGGTTACACTGAAGCTTTCTTT
TRBJ1-5	.	.	TRBV7-2	CASSLGPSNQPQHF	TGTGCCAGCAGCTTAGGGCCTAGCAATCAGCCCCAGCATTTT
TRBJ2-5	.	.	TRBV7-9	CASRTGLTQYF	TGTGCCAGCAGGACGGGTCTGACCCAGTACTTC
TRBJ1-4	.	TRBD1	TRBV18	CASSPSDQGAATNEKLFF	TGTGCCAGCTCACCATCGGACCAGGGGGCCGCAACTAATGAAAAACTGTTTTTT